Presented here are 30 T cell receptor beta chains from one specimen sequenced in a study of response to subunit inactivated influenza vaccine. TCRdb passed the RT-PCR reads through MiXCR, listing each CDR3 protein once. The table has some 500,000 distinct CDR3 sequences, over 10% seen once. The material sequenced was PBMCs from blood, taken roughly 48 days after vaccination. The receptor set was obtained from a man between 50 and 59 years old who received an inactivated influenza vaccine.

The chain uses TRBV3-1 and TRBJ2-7; D is perhaps TRBD1 or TRBD2 (5 bases each). With 3 bases removed from V and 3 bases from J, the gap between germline ends came to 12 bases. The CDR3 covers 14 residues. CDR1 and CDR2 from the germline V gene are LGHDT and YNNKEL (reference sequence). DNA of the CDR3: TGTGCCAGCAGCCAGTTTTTTGGGGGCTACGAGCAGTACTTC. Translated: CASSQFFGGYEQYF.

This clonotype has more than one count but fewer than ten. The V and J genes are TRBV14 and TRBJ2-7; 13 bases agree with TRBD2. The CDR3 is made up of 16 amino acids. Germline CDR1 reads SGHDN; CDR2 reads FVKESK. V was pared by 1 base and J by 7 bases, with 7 bases of the junction left unmatched. For the CDR3, the DNA is TGTGCCAGCAGCCAAGCGCCGGGACTAGCGGGAATAGAGCAGTACTTC. Translation gives CASSQAPGLAGIEQYF.

This clonotype was detected only a few times. The chain carries TRBV27 and TRBJ2-1; TRBD1 or TRBD2 may be the D gene (6 bases each). The germline V gene encodes CDR1 MNHEY and CDR2 SMNVEV (reference sequence). CDR3 size: 16 residues. V lost 6 bases, J lost 7 bases, and 22 bases lay in between. CDR3 amino acids: CASSPNRGARQNEQFF. The CDR3 DNA follows: TGTGCCAGCAGCCCCAATAGGGGGGCGCGTCAGAATGAGCAGTTCTTC.

This clonotype has just a few counts. J is TRBJ1-1 and V is TRBV5-1; D unclear. Germline values: CDR1 SGHRS, CDR2 YFSETQ. V lost 0 bases and J lost 0, with 9 bases in between. The CDR3 runs to 15 residues. The CDR3 spells CASSLAPELNTEAFF. The CDR3 bases are TGCGCCAGCAGCTTGGCCCCAGAGCTGAACACTGAAGCTTTCTTT.

In this sample, this clonotype turned up many times. The gene calls are TRBV29-1 and TRBJ1-1; 8 nucleotides agree with TRBD1. Trimming at V came to 4 bases and at J to 11 bases, leaving 9 bases not matched to a gene. The CDR3 extends over 12 amino acids. Per the germline V gene, CDR1 is SQVTM and CDR2 is ANQGSEA. Here the CDR3 DNA reads TGCAGCGTTGCCAGGGGACAGGACGGGGCTTTCTTT. This codes for CSVARGQDGAFF.

This clonotype has just a few counts. This chain joins TRBV27 and TRBJ2-7; no clear D gene. V was trimmed by 9 bases and J by 3 bases, leaving 15 bases between them. CDR3 length: 13 residues. The germline CDR1 and CDR2 sequences are MNHEY and SMNVEV (reference sequence). CDR3 amino acids: CASSYGQHYEQYF. CDR3 bases: TGTGCCAGTTCTTATGGCCAACACTACGAGCAGTACTTC.

Written as DNA, the CDR3 is TGTGCCACCAGTGATCCCAACATGCGACGGGGGCACAATGAGCAGTTCTTC. It translates to CATSDPNMRRGHNEQFF. This chain joins TRBV24-1 and TRBJ2-1; D is possibly TRBD1 or TRBD2 (6 bases each). Per the germline V gene, CDR1 is KGHDR and CDR2 is SFDVKD. The CDR3 has 17 amino acids. With 3 bases removed from V and 5 bases from J, the gap between germline ends came to 19 bases.

This clonotype has more than one count but fewer than ten. CDR3 protein: CASSKGRNTGTDTQYF. The CDR3 nucleotides read TGTGCCAGCAGCAAAGGCCGAAACACGGGTACAGATACGCAGTATTTT. The chain uses TRBV14 and TRBJ2-3; D not certain. Germline CDR1 is SGHDN and CDR2 is FVKESK. V lost 5 bases and J lost 3, with 18 bases in between. CDR3 length: 16 residues.

This clonotype was detected a few times. The V and J genes are TRBV28 and TRBJ2-4; the D call may be TRBD1 or TRBD2 (5 bases each). Germline V gene sequence: CDR1 MDHEN, CDR2 SYDVKM. The germline V and J ends were trimmed by 4 bases and 4 bases, with 14 bases remaining between them. The CDR3 runs 15 residues. The CDR3 protein is CASSSRDAGKNIQYF. The CDR3 nucleotides are TGTGCCAGCAGTTCCAGGGACGCTGGTAAAAACATTCAGTACTTC.

The chain employs TRBV20-1 and TRBJ2-3; TRBD1 matches 7 bases. The ends lost 6 bases at V and 0 bases at J; junction bases unmatched: 3. Germline V lookup: CDR1 DFQATT, CDR2 SNEGSKA (reference sequence). The CDR3 is 13 amino acids. The CDR3 loop is CSAPQGSTDTQYF. For the CDR3, the DNA is TGCAGTGCCCCACAGGGGAGCACAGATACGCAGTATTTT.

The V call is TRBV30, the J call TRBJ2-7; 9 nucleotides align to TRBD2. Looked up from germline, CDR1 is GTSNPN and CDR2 is SVGIG (reference sequence). CDR3 length: 12 residues. The junction had 2 bases not matched to a gene; V was cut back by 1 base and J by 7 bases. CDR3 in amino acids: CAWSALAGEQYF. The DNA for the CDR3 is TGTGCCTGGAGTGCACTAGCGGGTGAGCAGTACTTC.

This clonotype was seen only a few times. J is TRBJ2-7 and V is TRBV6-1, with unresolved D. The CDR3 extends over 16 amino acids. Trimming took off 0 bases at V and 3 bases at J, with 15 bases between the two ends. Germline V gene lookup returns CDR1 MNHNS and CDR2 SASEGT. The CDR3 loop is CASSEARPEFFYEQYF. CDR3 coding DNA: TGTGCCAGCAGTGAAGCTCGCCCCGAATTTTTCTACGAGCAGTACTTC.

The V and J genes are TRBV11-2 and TRBJ2-3; TRBD1 is a possible D gene (5 bases). Germline V gives CDR1 SGHAT, CDR2 FQNNGV. This CDR3 is built from 13 residues. Between the trimmed V and J ends, which lost 5 bases and 3 bases, there was a span of 9 bases. CDR3 sequence (DNA): TGTGCCAGCAGCGCAGACAGTACAGATACGCAGTATTTT. Translated: CASSADSTDTQYF.

In its sample, this clonotype was seen a few times. The chain is built from TRBV5-1 and TRBJ2-1, with 8 bases that match TRBD1. CDR3 length equals 15 residues. Per germline, CDR1 SGHRS and CDR2 YFSETQ. V dropped 4 bases and J dropped 4; count of bases not matched to a gene: 7. Written as DNA, the CDR3 is TGCGCCAGCAGCCCTAGGACAGGGCCTTACAATGAGCAGTTCTTC. Amino acids: CASSPRTGPYNEQFF.

This chain joins TRBV4-3 and TRBJ2-2; TRBD2 might be the D (7 bases). This CDR3 has 15 residues. Trimming removed 3 bases from V and 2 bases from J, with 10 bases in between. The germline gives CDR1 LGHNA, CDR2 YSLEER. CDR3 nucleotide sequence: TGCGCCAGCAGCCAGGGGGGGCCCAACACCGGGGAGCTGTTTTTT. It encodes CASSQGGPNTGELFF.

The chain uses TRBV29-1 and TRBJ2-5; D ambiguous. V was clipped by 3 bases and J by 7 bases, with 18 bases between them. The CDR3 runs to 14 residues. Germline V gives CDR1 SQVTM, CDR2 ANQGSEA. The CDR3 DNA sequence: TGCAGCGTTGATGGGCTGGTCTACGATGGGACCCAGTACTTC. Translating it yields CSVDGLVYDGTQYF. The variable domain in full, completed from reference TRBV29-1 and TRBJ2-5, reads SAVISQKPSRDICQRGTSLTIQCQVDSQVTMMFWYRQQPGQSLTLIATANQGSEATYESGFVIDKFPISRPNLTFSTLTVSNMSPEDSSIYLCSVDGLVYDGTQYFGPGTRLLVL.

This chain uses TRBV5-1 with TRBJ2-3; 9 bases are a match to TRBD2. With 4 bases clipped from V and 6 bases from J, the junction kept 6 bases outside the gene matches. Germline V CDR1 and CDR2: SGHRS, YFSETQ. This CDR3 has 14 residues. The CDR3 here is CASSPSGARDTQYF. The CDR3 DNA sequence: TGCGCCAGCAGCCCTAGCGGGGCCCGGGATACGCAGTATTTT.

The chain links TRBV7-9 to TRBJ2-5; 7 nucleotides align to TRBD2. This CDR3 has 16 amino acids. Germline V gene data show CDR1 as SEHNR and CDR2 as FQNEAQ (reference sequence). With V trimmed by 1 base and J by 4 bases, 9 bases remained unmatched. CDR3: CASSLGGAGVRETQYF. CDR3 coding DNA: TGTGCCAGCAGCTTAGGAGGCGCGGGAGTTCGAGAGACCCAGTACTTC.

This clonotype was seen only a few times. The chain recombines TRBV4-2 with TRBJ1-4; TRBD1 might be the D (5 bases). The CDR3 contains 14 residues. CDR1 LGHNA and CDR2 YNFKEQ come from the germline V gene. V gave up 6 bases and J gave up 0 bases, with 8 bases separating them. The DNA for the CDR3 is TGTGCCAGCAGGGGGGGGGCAACTAATGAAAAACTGTTTTTT. It codes for CASRGGATNEKLFF.

The chain carries TRBV4-3 and TRBJ2-3; the D is unclear. Germline CDR1 LGHNA, CDR2 YSLEER. The ends were cut back, 0 bases at V and 0 bases at J, with 16 bases in the middle. This CDR3 region has 18 residues. The CDR3 here is CASSQDSGGPPSTDTQYF. In DNA, the CDR3 is TGCGCCAGCAGCCAAGATTCTGGTGGTCCCCCTAGCACAGATACGCAGTATTTT.

This chain links TRBV5-1 with TRBJ2-5, with 7 nucleotides matching TRBD1. The CDR3 length is 15 residues. V was clipped by 4 bases and J by 7 bases; unmatched bases: 13. From germline, CDR1 is SGHRS and CDR2 YFSETQ. The CDR3 sequence is CASSPGQGGRRTQYF. Written as DNA, the CDR3 is TGCGCCAGCAGCCCGGGACAAGGGGGCCGTCGGACCCAGTACTTC.

This clonotype came up a few times. The V gene is TRBV20-1, the J gene TRBJ2-3, with 11 bases matching TRBD2. J was trimmed by 5 bases and V by 6 bases; bases with no gene match: 13. The germline gives CDR1 DFQATT, CDR2 SNEGSKA (reference sequence). This CDR3 contains 16 residues. The CDR3 DNA is TGCAGTGCCCCAGAGTCTAGCGGGAGGTTTGTAGATACGCAGTATTTT. This encodes CSAPESSGRFVDTQYF.

The genes are TRBV4-3 and TRBJ2-2; D unclear. Germline CDR1 is LGHNA and CDR2 is YSLEER. With 4 bases removed from V and 7 bases from J, the gap between germline ends came to 10 bases. This CDR3 is 13 amino acids long. The CDR3 bases are TGCGCCAGCAGCCCCAAGATTGACGGGGAGCTGTTTTTT. Its translation is CASSPKIDGELFF.

The V gene is TRBV12-3 or TRBV12-4, the J gene TRBJ2-3; 9 bases fit TRBD1. CDR3 length: 13 residues. J was trimmed by 5 bases and V by 6 bases; bases with no gene match: 3. DNA of the CDR3: TGTGCCAGCAGCCACAGGGGGCTAGATACGCAGTATTTT. Residues: CASSHRGLDTQYF.

J is TRBJ2-1 and V is TRBV6-1; no clear D gene. Germline CDR1 MNHNS, CDR2 SASEGT. V lost 6 bases and J lost 10, with 22 bases in between. CDR3 length: 15 amino acids. The CDR3 sequence: CASSRPLGPNYEQFF. DNA for the CDR3: TGTGCCAGCAGCCGACCTCTAGGACCTAATTACGAGCAGTTCTTC.

The chain joins TRBV20-1 to TRBJ1-2; the D is unclear. The CDR3 covers 13 residues. Per the germline V gene, CDR1 is DFQATT and CDR2 is SNEGSKA (reference sequence). The V gene lost 0 bases and the J gene lost 3 bases, with 8 bases spanning the gap. The CDR3: CSAREASYYGYTF. The CDR3 region has the DNA TGCAGTGCTAGAGAGGCGTCATACTATGGCTACACCTTC.

The rearrangement joins TRBV6-2 or TRBV6-3 to TRBJ1-1; the D is unclear. V lost 0 bases to trimming and J lost 3 bases, with 20 bases between them. There are 18 residues in the CDR3. Germline CDR1 reads MNHEY; CDR2 reads SVGEGT. DNA of the CDR3: TGTGCCAGCAGTTACTCCTCCGGTACTCGACCCAAGGACACTGAAGCTTTCTTT. Translation: CASSYSSGTRPKDTEAFF.

The chain uses TRBV20-1 and TRBJ1-5; the D is unclear. The CDR3 has 14 amino acids. CDR1 is DFQATT, CDR2 SNEGSKA, per germline (reference sequence). Trimming shortened V by 0 bases and J by 1 base, and 7 bases separated the two germline ends. CDR3 DNA sequence: TGCAGTGCTAGAGACATTATGAGCAATCAGCCCCAGCATTTT. This codes for CSARDIMSNQPQHF.

The V gene is TRBV10-3, the J gene TRBJ2-1; TRBD2 is a possible D gene (6 bases). The CDR3 is 15 residues long. Per germline, CDR1 ENHRY and CDR2 SYGVKD. Trimming removed 8 bases at V and 6 bases at J, with 20 bases between. This CDR3 reads CAIRGLREASNEQFF. CDR3 DNA: TGTGCCATCCGCGGCCTGCGGGAAGCCTCCAATGAGCAGTTCTTC.

This clonotype was observed at least ten times. The chain uses TRBV7-2 and TRBJ2-7, with a possible D match to TRBD1 (6 bases). The CDR3 is 13 residues long. Germline CDR1 reads SGHTA; CDR2 reads FQGNSA. The ends were cut back, 2 bases at V and 5 bases at J, with 10 bases in the middle. For the CDR3, the DNA is TGTGCCAGCAGCTTATTCACAGGGAACGAGCAGTACTTC. It codes for CASSLFTGNEQYF.